This T cell receptor beta chain was retrieved from a study of blood T cell repertoires in COVID-19. Study overall: From the United States, Italy and Spain came samples of acute and convalescent COVID-19. T cells, B-cell-depleted T cells, or PBMCs provided the cDNA or gDNA that served as material.

Germline V gene sequence: CDR1 SGHRS, CDR2 YFSETQ. Unmatched junction bases numbered 6, after V lost 4 bases and J lost 7 bases. This CDR3 spans 14 amino acids. Source study methods: Amplifying reference gene primers gave estimates of nucleated cell counts. The table came from immunoSEQ multiplex PCR; TCRdb's copy has only in-frame clones and leaves some out. V and J calls and clone size follow that table, whereas D and trimming were derived from the DNA. This table holds around 150,000 clones, about 78% found once. The TCR sequence derives from a man aged 55 to 70 who had recovered from COVID-19. The material sequenced was peripheral blood. The V call is TRBV5-1, the J call TRBJ2-1; 9 bases align to TRBD1. CDR3 coding DNA: TGCGCCAGCAGCCCCTGGACAGGGGAAAATGAGCAGTTCTTC. It yields the protein CASSPWTGENEQFF.